The T cell receptor beta chain under discussion was sequenced for a study of blood T cell repertoires in COVID-19. Germline-derived CDR1 and CDR2 are LGHDT and YNNKEL (reference sequence). The V and J ends lost 0 bases and 0 bases respectively, with 12 bases between them. The CDR3 sequence is 17 residues long. In the source study's methods: Amplification of reference gene primers provided the estimated nucleated cell counts. Assay: immunoSEQ multiplex PCR; the TCRdb copy retains only in-frame clones and omits some. The V and J calls and the clone size are those of that table, but D and trimming were determined from the DNA. This table holds under 300,000 clones, around 82% found once.

This sequence originates from an elderly woman with active or convalescent COVID-19. V usage is TRBV3-1 (or the pseudogene TRBV3-2) and J usage is TRBJ1-5, with D hard to call. Sequenced input: peripheral blood. CDR3 sequence (DNA): TGTGCCAGCAGCCAAGAGTTTGGTACAGATAGCAATCAGCCCCAGCATTTT. Translated, it gives CASSQEFGTDSNQPQHF.